This T cell receptor beta chain was sequenced for a study of blood T cell repertoires in COVID-19. The wider study: Sample material is recorded as cDNA or gDNA derived from T cells, B-cell-depleted T cells, or PBMCs.

The junction had 2 bases not matched to a gene; V was cut back by 1 base and J by 5 bases. The CDR3 loop spans 15 amino acids. Germline CDR1 reads LNHNV; CDR2 reads YYDKDF (reference sequence). Sequenced by immunoSEQ multiplex PCR; TCRdb stores in-frame clones only, minus some. The sample consists of 400,000 to 500,000 clones, approximately 90% of them appearing once. Clinical histories supplied by participants themselves formed the basis of cohort assignment. Participants in the exposed group had met a COVID-19 case in the 2 weeks before joining the study. The TCR sequence derives from a woman between 18 and 29 years old who had been exposed to COVID-19. The sequenced sample was PBMCs or T cells enriched from blood (not recorded which). The chain joins TRBV15 to TRBJ2-1; 10 nucleotides align to TRBD2. The CDR3 bases are TGTGCCACCAGCAGAGGACTAGCGGGCAACAATGAGCAGTTCTTC. As protein: CATSRGLAGNNEQFF.